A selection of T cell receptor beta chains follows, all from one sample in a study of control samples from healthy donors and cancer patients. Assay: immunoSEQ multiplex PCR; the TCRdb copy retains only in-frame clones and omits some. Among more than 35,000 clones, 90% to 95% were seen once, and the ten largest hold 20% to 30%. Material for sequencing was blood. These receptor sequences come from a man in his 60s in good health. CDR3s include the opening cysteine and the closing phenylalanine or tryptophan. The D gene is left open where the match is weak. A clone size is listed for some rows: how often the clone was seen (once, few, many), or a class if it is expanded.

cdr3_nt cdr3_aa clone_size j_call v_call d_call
TGCGCCAGCGGACTACTAGCGGAGTCCTACGAGCAGTACTTC CASGLLAESYEQYF NA TRBJ2-7 TRBV5-1 TRBD2
TGTGCCAGCTCACCGACACAGGGAACTAGCAATCAGCCCCAGCATTTT CASSPTQGTSNQPQHF NA TRBJ1-5 TRBV18 NA
TGTGCCAGCACGCTACTAGGTGGGCAAAATCAGCCCCAGCATTTT CASTLLGGQNQPQHF NA TRBJ1-5 TRBV7-2 NA
TGCAGCGCAAGACCCAGGGGTACTAATGAAAAACTGTTTTTT CSARPRGTNEKLFF NA TRBJ1-4 TRBV29-1 NA
TGTGCCAGCAGGGAAGGACAGACTAGCAATCAGCCCCAGCATTTT CASREGQTSNQPQHF NA TRBJ1-5 TRBV28 NA
TGTGCCAGTGGTGAGGGGAACACCGGGGAGCTGTTTTTT CASGEGNTGELFF NA TRBJ2-2 TRBV6-6 NA
TGTGCCAGCTCTGTCAGCCCGAACACCGGGGAGCTGTTTTTT CASSVSPNTGELFF NA TRBJ2-2 TRBV6-5 NA
TGTGCCAGCAGCCCCAACTCGGACAGATCTGAAGCTTTCTTT CASSPNSDRSEAFF NA TRBJ1-1 TRBV7-3 NA
TGTGCCAGTAGTACCTGGACGGATTCCGGGAATGGCAAAAACATTCAGTACTTC CASSTWTDSGNGKNIQYF NA TRBJ2-4 TRBV19 NA
TGTGCCCCTAAGAGAGTGAACAAAGGCAATCAGCCCCAGCATTTT CAPKRVNKGNQPQHF once TRBJ1-5 TRBV5-5 NA
TGTGCCAGCAGTGATGGGGTGGGGGGTGAAAAACTGTTTTTT CASSDGVGGEKLFF NA TRBJ1-4 TRBV2 NA
TGTGCCAGCAGCGAGGCAGGGGAAAGCTACGAGCAGTACTTC CASSEAGESYEQYF NA TRBJ2-7 TRBV5-5 NA
TGTGCCAGCAGCCGACCGGGACACTTACCTTACAATGAGCAGTTCTTC CASSRPGHLPYNEQFF NA TRBJ2-1 TRBV14 NA
TGTGCCAGCTCACCCCCGGGGATCGGAGATCCGAACACCGGGGAGCTGTTTTTT CASSPPGIGDPNTGELFF NA TRBJ2-2 TRBV18 NA
TGTGCCAGCAGTTGGCCCGACTCTTACGAGCAGTACTTC CASSWPDSYEQYF NA TRBJ2-7 TRBV12-3/TRBV12-4 NA
TGTGCCTGGAGGGTCGGGGGCGGAGGCTACACCTTC CAWRVGGGGYTF NA TRBJ1-2 TRBV30 NA
TGTGCCAGTTGCCCTTGGGACGGGCGTGGAGAGACCCAGTACTTC CASCPWDGRGETQYF NA TRBJ2-5 TRBV19 NA
TGTGCCAGCAGTTATTGGCAGGGGTCCGGCACCGGGGAGCTGTTTTTT CASSYWQGSGTGELFF NA TRBJ2-2 TRBV6-5 NA
TGCGCCAGCAGGCCGTGGGACAGCAACACTGAAGCTTTCTTT CASRPWDSNTEAFF NA TRBJ1-1 TRBV10-2 TRBD1
TGTGCCAGCAGCCTGACCATACAGGGTCGGGGCCCCCTCCACTTT CASSLTIQGRGPLHF NA TRBJ1-6 TRBV7-2 NA
TGCAGCGTTGTATACGGGATTAGCTCCTACGAGCAGTACTTC CSVVYGISSYEQYF few TRBJ2-7 TRBV29-1 NA
TGTGCCAGCAGCTTAGGGTCGGCTAATGAAAAACTGTTTTTT CASSLGSANEKLFF NA TRBJ1-4 TRBV7-9 NA
TGTGCCAGCAGCTTGGGTGGACAGCGAAGGGAGACCCAGTACTTC CASSLGGQRRETQYF NA TRBJ2-5 TRBV5-4 NA
TGTGCCAGTAGTCTTCTCCCCCAAGAGACCCAGTACTTC CASSLLPQETQYF NA TRBJ2-5 TRBV19 NA
TGTGCCAGCAGGAACCGGGCTAAGGTCAATCAGCCCCAGCATTTT CASRNRAKVNQPQHF NA TRBJ1-5 TRBV27 NA
TGTGCCAGCAGCTTAGGGGATAGCAATCAGCCCCAGCATTTT CASSLGDSNQPQHF NA TRBJ1-5 TRBV7-8 NA
TGTGCCAGCAGCTCTGAGACCCAGTACTTC CASSSETQYF NA TRBJ2-5 TRBV11-2 NA
TGCGCCAGCAGTGGGGACTACCCGTCCTACAATGAGCAGTTCTTC CASSGDYPSYNEQFF NA TRBJ2-1 TRBV5-1 TRBD2
TGTGCCAGCAGCTTTAACAGGGAAGGCTATGGCTACACCTTC CASSFNREGYGYTF NA TRBJ1-2 TRBV7-6 NA
TGTGCCAGCAGTCCCCTCGAGGGACAGGGGGCTGAAGCTTTCTTT CASSPLEGQGAEAFF NA TRBJ1-1 TRBV2 TRBD1
TGCAGCGGAACCTCACAGGGGGCGAACACCGGGGAGCTGTTTTTT CSGTSQGANTGELFF NA TRBJ2-2 TRBV29-1 TRBD1
TGTGCCACGATTAGCGGGAGTTATGAGACCCAGTACTTC CATISGSYETQYF NA TRBJ2-5 TRBV2 TRBD2
TGCGCCAGCAGCCTGGGACGTTACGAGCAGTACTTC CASSLGRYEQYF NA TRBJ2-7 TRBV5-1 NA
TGTGCCAGCAGTTTACTGGCAGCTGAAGCTTTCTTT CASSLLAAEAFF once TRBJ1-1 TRBV28 NA
TGCAGTGCTAGTGGGGGACAGGGGGCGTACGAGCAGTACTTC CSASGGQGAYEQYF few TRBJ2-7 TRBV20-1 TRBD1
TGTGCCAGCAGCCGAGGAACTAGCGGATCCTACGAGCAGTACTTC CASSRGTSGSYEQYF NA TRBJ2-7 TRBV11-3 TRBD2
TGTGCCAGCACCTTCATGCGGAACACTGAAGCTTTCTTT CASTFMRNTEAFF NA TRBJ1-1 TRBV9 NA
TGTGCCAGCAGCATACAGGGGGCATCCTACGAGCAGTACTTC CASSIQGASYEQYF NA TRBJ2-7 TRBV5-4 TRBD1
TGCGCCAGCAGCCAATTCACTAGCGGGAGCTCCTACAATGAGCAGTTCTTC CASSQFTSGSSYNEQFF NA TRBJ2-1 TRBV4-1 TRBD2
TGTGCCAGCAGTTTGAGCAGGGAGACATACGAGCAGTACTTC CASSLSRETYEQYF NA TRBJ2-7 TRBV27 NA
TGTGCCAGCAGTTTCGGAGCTAGTCAGGGTGTTCGTGGCTACACCTTC CASSFGASQGVRGYTF NA TRBJ1-2 TRBV27 NA
TGTGCCAGCAAAGTCACAGGGGCCGGGGAGCTGTTTTTT CASKVTGAGELFF NA TRBJ2-2 TRBV25-1 TRBD1
TGTGCCAGCTCACCGACAGCAAACTATGGCTACACCTTC CASSPTANYGYTF NA TRBJ1-2 TRBV18 NA
TGTGCCAGCAGCCCAGACGGGGCGCTCTCTGGGGCCAACGTCCTGACTTTC CASSPDGALSGANVLTF NA TRBJ2-6 TRBV7-8 NA
TGTGCCAGCTCACCGCAACCGGTAGGGGGGGAGACCCAGTACTTC CASSPQPVGGETQYF NA TRBJ2-5 TRBV18 NA
TGTGCCAGCAGTTACAACACGCAGGGTCGGCATCAGCCCCAGCATTTT CASSYNTQGRHQPQHF NA TRBJ1-5 TRBV6-5 NA
TGTGCCACCAGTGATTTCATCGATCAGCCCCAGCATTTT CATSDFIDQPQHF once TRBJ1-5 TRBV24-1 NA
TGTGCCAGCAGTTACCCACCTTTGGCAGGGCTGAGCAATCAGCCCCAGCATTTT CASSYPPLAGLSNQPQHF NA TRBJ1-5 TRBV6-2/TRBV6-3 NA
TGTGCCAGCAGTTTTCCCTTTACCGGGGAGCTGTTTTTT CASSFPFTGELFF NA TRBJ2-2 TRBV12-3/TRBV12-4 NA
TGTGCCACCAGTGACGCTAGCGGGCGAGCCACAGATACGCAGTATTTT CATSDASGRATDTQYF NA TRBJ2-3 TRBV24-1 TRBD2
TGTGCCAGCAGGCTAACAGGAGGGGCCAGGGCCGCGCAGTACTTC CASRLTGGARAAQYF NA TRBJ2-7 TRBV2 NA
TGTGCCTGGAGGGACAGAAAAAACATTCAGTACTTC CAWRDRKNIQYF once TRBJ2-4 TRBV30 NA
TGTGCCAGCAGCTCCGACAGGGGAAACCATAATTCACCCCTCCACTTT CASSSDRGNHNSPLHF NA TRBJ1-6 TRBV5-6 TRBD1
TGTGCCAGCAGTTTACTAGCGGCGCTCTCCTACGAGCAGTACTTC CASSLLAALSYEQYF NA TRBJ2-7 TRBV6-2/TRBV6-3 TRBD2
TGCGCCAGCAGCGCCCCGGACAGGGCGGAAGAAAAACTGTTTTTT CASSAPDRAEEKLFF NA TRBJ1-4 TRBV5-1 TRBD1
TGTGCCAGCAGCCTCCGGAGGACTAATGAAAAACTGTTTTTT CASSLRRTNEKLFF NA TRBJ1-4 TRBV3-1/TRBV3-2 NA
TGCGCCAGCAGCCAAGTTGGACTAGCGGGGCGGGAGACCCAGTACTTC CASSQVGLAGRETQYF NA TRBJ2-5 TRBV4-1 TRBD2
TGCAGCGTTGGAAGCAACTATGGCTACACCTTC CSVGSNYGYTF NA TRBJ1-2 TRBV29-1 NA
TGTGCCAGCAGTTTTTTGGGGGGAGTCAATCAGCCCCAGCATTTT CASSFLGGVNQPQHF NA TRBJ1-5 TRBV27 NA
TGTGCCACCAGGGTGGGACAGAGCGGGGGAAATCAGCCCCAGCATTTT CATRVGQSGGNQPQHF NA TRBJ1-5 TRBV15 TRBD1